The entry below describes one T cell receptor (beta chain). Source study methods: Using reference gene primer amplification, nucleated cell counts were estimated. Libraries were prepared by immunoSEQ multiplex PCR; TCRdb keeps only in-frame clonotypes and omits some of them. The V and J calls and clone size were taken over from that table, and D and trimming were inferred from the DNA. The top ten hold approximately 9% of the sample, which has about 73,000 clones, roughly nine tenths seen once. The data stem from a study of blood T cell repertoires in COVID-19. Study at large: Sites across the United States, Italy and Spain contributed samples from acute and convalescent COVID-19. From T cells, B-cell-depleted T cells, or PBMCs came the material, which was cDNA or gDNA.

The V gene's germline CDR1 is SGHNT and CDR2 YENEEA. The CDR3 has 16 amino acids. Trimming at V came to 5 bases and at J to 10 bases, leaving 9 bases not matched to a gene. Sequencing used peripheral blood. This TCR derives from a man at least 80 years old with acute or convalescent COVID-19. The chain is built from TRBV11-3 and TRBJ1-6, with 12 bases matching TRBD1. CDR3 DNA sequence: TGTGCCAGCAGCCGGGGACAGGGGGCGATCCCATCACCCCTCCACTTT. The encoded protein is CASSRGQGAIPSPLHF. The full variable domain, with the rest looked up from reference TRBV11-3 and TRBJ1-6, is EAGVVQSPRYKIIEKKQPVAFWCNPISGHNTLYWYLQNLGQGPELLIRYENEEAVDDSQLPKDRFSAERLKGVDSTLKIQPAELGDSAVYLCASSRGQGAIPSPLHFGNGTRLTVT.